The next 28 T cell receptor beta chains were all read from a single sample in a study of beta chain features in type 1 diabetes. Every bit of the isolated RNA underwent reverse transcription, so sequencing read expressed TCRB transcripts. TCRdb's copy holds only in-frame clones and misses some; the assay was immunoSEQ multiplex PCR. The sample yields 300,000 to 400,000 clones, 9.3% seen once. For these receptors, no antigen is known. Findings and limits, study-wide: The study found moderately but significantly shorter TCRB CDR3s in all four CD4+ subsets of Type 1 diabetes patients.

Sequenced: central memory CD4+ T cells from blood. These receptors all stem from a man aged 30-40 years with type 1 diabetes.

The chain joins TRBV7-2 to TRBJ2-2; possible D gene TRBD2, 5 bases. The CDR3 runs 16 residues. V lost 8 bases, J lost 3 bases, and 19 bases lay in between. Germline V gene data show CDR1 as SGHTA and CDR2 as FQGNSA. In DNA, the CDR3 is TGTGCCAGCGCCCCCGGAGGCAGCAAATACACCGGGGAGCTGTTTTTT. This encodes CASAPGGSKYTGELFF. Supplemented by reference TRBV7-2 and TRBJ2-2, the full variable domain reads GAGVSQSPSNKVTEKGKDVELRCDPISGHTALYWYRQSLGQGLEFLIYFQGNSAPDKSGLPSDRFSAERTGGSVSTLTIQRTQQEDSAVYLCASAPGGSKYTGELFFGEGSRLTVL.

The DNA for the CDR3 is TGCAGCGTCGCTCGATCGGGGGATCAGCCCCAGCATTTT. Its protein product is CSVARSGDQPQHF. The rearrangement uses TRBV29-1 and TRBJ1-5, with D possibly TRBD1 on 5 matching bases. Deletions cut 6 bases from V and 5 bases from J, with 14 bases between. This CDR3 is 13 amino acids long. Germline-derived CDR1 and CDR2 are SQVTM and ANQGSEA.

This clone was observed a handful of times. This sequence joins TRBV28 and TRBJ1-6; D possibly corresponds to TRBD1 (6 bases). V was cut by 7 bases and J by 5 bases, with 15 bases left in between. Germline V gene sequence: CDR1 MDHEN, CDR2 SYDVKM. The CDR3 totals 15 residues. The CDR3 DNA follows: TGTGCCAGCAACCCCGGGACACAAGATAATTCACCCCTCCACTTT. Amino acid sequence: CASNPGTQDNSPLHF.

A few counts support this clone. The chain employs TRBV6-6 and TRBJ2-2; the match to TRBD1 covers 7 bases. CDR1 MNHNY and CDR2 SVGAGI come from the germline V gene (reference sequence). V gave up 2 bases and J gave up 1 base; unmatched junction bases: 4. The CDR3 is 16 residues long. CDR3: CASSYQGQMNTGELFF. CDR3 nucleotides: TGTGCCAGCAGTTACCAGGGACAGATGAACACCGGGGAGCTGTTTTTT.

This clone was counted a few times. The chain employs TRBV11-2 and TRBJ2-2, with 7 bases identical to TRBD1. V dropped 5 bases and J dropped 0; count of bases not matched to a gene: 6. Germline assignment: CDR1 SGHAT and CDR2 FQNNGV. The CDR3 covers 16 residues. The CDR3: CASSLDRVANTGELFF. CDR3 in DNA: TGTGCCAGCAGCCTCGACAGGGTAGCGAACACCGGGGAGCTGTTTTTT. Based on the CDR3 plus reference TRBV11-2 and TRBJ2-2, the full variable domain is EAGVAQSPRYKIIEKRQSVAFWCNPISGHATLYWYQQILGQGPKLLIQFQNNGVVDDSQLPKDRFSAERLKGVDSTLKIQPAKLEDSAVYLCASSLDRVANTGELFFGEGSRLTVL.

This clone was seen more than once but under ten times. V is TRBV2 and J is TRBJ2-3; no reliable D call. V dropped 4 bases and J dropped 3 bases, with 14 bases sitting between them. The CDR3 is made up of 15 amino acids. Per germline, CDR1 SNHLY and CDR2 FYNNEI. The DNA of the CDR3 is TGTGCCAGCAGTGGTGGGTGGGTACAGACAGATACGCAGTATTTT. Protein sequence: CASSGGWVQTDTQYF.

The J gene is TRBJ1-6, the V gene TRBV28; D not resolved. CDR3 length equals 13 residues. From germline, CDR1 is MDHEN and CDR2 SYDVKM. Deletions cut 6 bases from V and 10 bases from J, with 13 bases between. The CDR3 is CASSFAGSSPLHF. Written as DNA, the CDR3 is TGTGCCAGCAGCTTTGCGGGTTCCTCACCCCTCCACTTT.

In this sample, this clone turned up a few times. V usage is TRBV7-2 and J usage is TRBJ1-6, with a possible D match to TRBD1 (6 bases). This CDR3 contains 14 residues. The germline CDR1 and CDR2 sequences are SGHTA and FQGNSA. The V gene lost 7 bases and the J gene lost 10 bases, with 17 bases spanning the gap. In DNA form, the CDR3 reads TGTGCCAGCACCCCCGACAGGACCGGATCACCCCTCCACTTT. Protein: CASTPDRTGSPLHF.

This clone has just a few counts. The gene calls are TRBV7-9 and TRBJ1-6; D possibly corresponds to TRBD1 (5 bases). The CDR3 totals 14 residues. The V end was cut by 4 bases, the J end by 8 bases, with 12 bases between. From germline, CDR1 is SEHNR and CDR2 FQNEAQ (reference sequence). This chain's CDR3 is CASSYGGKDSPLHF. CDR3 sequence (DNA): TGTGCCAGCAGCTACGGGGGGAAGGATTCACCCCTCCACTTT.

This clone was counted only a few times. The chain carries TRBV11-2 and TRBJ1-5; no reliable D call. Trimming stripped 5 bases from V and 3 bases from J, with 11 bases between. This CDR3 has 14 amino acids. Germline V gene data show CDR1 as SGHAT and CDR2 as FQNNGV. The CDR3 coding sequence is TGTGCCAGCAGCCGAGGAACGGACAATCAGCCCCAGCATTTT. Translated: CASSRGTDNQPQHF.

The chain uses TRBV28 and TRBJ2-2, with a tentative D call TRBD2 (6 bases). The V end lost 8 bases, the J end lost 2 bases, and 12 bases lay between the germline ends. Germline V gene sequence: CDR1 MDHEN, CDR2 SYDVKM. The CDR3 is made up of 14 amino acids. CDR3 in amino acids: CASGLKGNTGELFF. The CDR3 DNA follows: TGTGCCAGCGGACTAAAAGGCAACACCGGGGAGCTGTTTTTT.

This clone was picked up a small number of times. CDR3: CASSFTGDSGANVLTF. The CDR3 coding sequence is TGTGCCAGCAGCTTTACAGGGGACTCCGGGGCCAACGTCCTGACTTTC. This chain links TRBV7-2 with TRBJ2-6, with TRBD1 as a possible D gene (7 bases). Germline-derived CDR1 and CDR2 are SGHTA and FQGNSA. Trimming removed 3 bases at V and 4 bases at J, with 13 bases between. This CDR3 has 16 amino acids.

The chain employs TRBV7-2 and TRBJ1-5; D is unclear. CDR1 and CDR2 (germline): SGHTA, FQGNSA. V gave up 2 bases and J gave up 7 bases, with 15 bases separating them. The CDR3 extends over 15 amino acids. Here the CDR3 reads CASSLWGELGQPQHF. The CDR3 DNA reads as TGTGCCAGCAGCTTATGGGGAGAATTAGGACAGCCCCAGCATTTT.

The table lists this clone with many counts. CDR3: CASSLVWGNEQFF. The CDR3 DNA is TGTGCCAGCAGCTTAGTCTGGGGAAATGAGCAGTTCTTC. This chain links TRBV11-3 with TRBJ2-1; D gene uncertain. CDR1 is SGHNT, CDR2 YENEEA, per germline. The CDR3 covers 13 residues. Trimming shortened V by 1 base and J by 7 bases, and 8 bases separated the two germline ends.

The chain links TRBV5-1 to TRBJ1-1; no firm D call. V gave up 4 bases and J gave up 5 bases, with 12 bases separating them. CDR3 size: 13 residues. Germline V lookup: CDR1 SGHRS, CDR2 YFSETQ. The CDR3 region has the DNA TGCGCCAGCAGCGTCGGACCGACGACTGAAGCTTTCTTT. Translated: CASSVGPTTEAFF.

This chain joins TRBV4-3 and TRBJ1-1; D not resolved. The CDR3 extends over 14 amino acids. Trimming cost V 2 bases and J 1 base, with 8 bases left between them. Looked up from germline, CDR1 is LGHNA and CDR2 is YSLEER. CDR3 nucleotides: TGCGCCAGCAGCCAACCCAATAGGAACACTGAAGCTTTCTTT. This codes for CASSQPNRNTEAFF.

The rearrangement joins TRBV30 to TRBJ1-5; D remains ambiguous. The V gene lost 2 bases and the J gene lost 5 bases, with 10 bases spanning the gap. Looked up from germline, CDR1 is GTSNPN and CDR2 is SVGIG (reference sequence). The length of the CDR3 is 13 residues. CDR3 protein: CAWSTSLYQPQHF. DNA for the CDR3: TGTGCCTGGAGTACCTCTTTGTATCAGCCCCAGCATTTT. Full variable domain (missing parts from reference TRBV30 and TRBJ1-5): SQTIHQWPATLVQPVGSPLSLECTVEGTSNPNLYWYRQAAGRGLQLLFYSVGIGQISSEVPQNLSASRPQDRQFILSSKKLLLSDSGFYLCAWSTSLYQPQHFGDGTRLSIL.

Points on this clone: The same CDR3 is also encoded by other DNA sequences in this sample. The chain joins TRBV5-6 to TRBJ1-5; D is undetermined. Germline lookup yields CDR1 SGHDT and CDR2 YYEEEE. The CDR3 is made up of 14 amino acids. The V end lost 1 base, the J end lost 0 bases, and 5 bases lay between the germline ends. The CDR3 DNA reads TGTGCCAGCAGCTTGCGGGATAGCAATCAGCCCCAGCATTTT. It specifies CASSLRDSNQPQHF.

This clone was counted between two and nine times. The sample has other DNA sequences that encode this CDR3 too. The V call is TRBV30, the J call TRBJ2-1; TRBD2 aligns across 10 bases. The CDR3 runs 15 residues. The V and J ends lost 0 bases and 7 bases, in that order; junction bases with no gene match: 6. Looked up from germline, CDR1 is GTSNPN and CDR2 is SVGIG (reference sequence). CDR3 bases: TGTGCCTGGAGTGTTCGAGCGGGGGGGCTTAATGAGCAGTTCTTC. This sequence encodes CAWSVRAGGLNEQFF.

The rearrangement joins TRBV7-9 to TRBJ2-3; D remains unclear. Trimming shortened V by 8 bases and J by 2 bases, and 8 bases separated the two germline ends. Germline V lookup: CDR1 SEHNR, CDR2 FQNEAQ (reference sequence). The CDR3 sequence is 12 residues long. CDR3 region: CASHRNTDTQYF. CDR3 nucleotides: TGTGCCAGCCATAGGAACACAGATACGCAGTATTTT.

This clone has more than one count but fewer than ten. The chain uses TRBV10-3 and TRBJ2-3; possibly TRBD1 for D (5 bases). V was shortened by 2 bases and J by 1 base, with 10 bases between the two germline ends. The germline V gene has CDR1 ENHRY and CDR2 SYGVKD. The CDR3 loop spans 15 amino acids. This chain's CDR3 is CAISEMSRGTDTQYF. CDR3 in DNA: TGTGCCATCAGTGAGATGTCCAGGGGCACAGATACGCAGTATTTT.

Only a few counts were recorded for this clone. V usage is TRBV28 and J usage is TRBJ2-5; D possibly corresponds to TRBD1 (6 bases). CDR1 and CDR2 from the germline V gene are MDHEN and SYDVKM. With 7 bases removed from V and 2 bases from J, the gap between germline ends came to 8 bases. This CDR3 spans 12 amino acids. The CDR3: CASMDSQETQYF. The CDR3 region has the DNA TGTGCCAGCATGGACAGTCAAGAGACCCAGTACTTC.

This sequence joins TRBV18 and TRBJ1-1; perhaps TRBD1 as D (6 bases). The V gene lost 6 bases and the J gene lost 5 bases, with 19 bases spanning the gap. In germline, CDR1 is KGHSH, CDR2 LQKENI. This CDR3 is built from 15 residues. CDR3 sequence (DNA): TGTGCCAGCTCCCAACTTCAGGGGAGGGAGACTGAAGCTTTCTTT. It specifies CASSQLQGRETEAFF.

This clone has a count of ten or more. The chain combines TRBV9 with TRBJ2-1; TRBD2 matches at 8 bases. The V and J ends lost 0 bases and 1 base, in that order; junction bases with no gene match: 3. The CDR3 sequence is 16 residues long. Germline CDR1 SGDLS, CDR2 YYNGEE. CDR3 region: CASSVVIAGSYNEQFF. CDR3 DNA sequence: TGTGCCAGCAGCGTAGTAATAGCGGGGTCCTACAATGAGCAGTTCTTC.

The V gene is TRBV5-1, the J gene TRBJ1-6; maybe TRBD1 (5 bases). The CDR3 has 13 residues. Germline values: CDR1 SGHRS, CDR2 YFSETQ. V gave up 2 bases and J gave up 12 bases, with 12 bases separating them. The CDR3 region is CASSFRQGRPLHF. CDR3 nucleotide sequence: TGCGCCAGCAGCTTCAGGCAGGGTCGACCCCTCCACTTT.

V usage is TRBV5-1 and J usage is TRBJ2-5; no reliable D call. The germline V and J ends were trimmed by 0 bases and 5 bases, with 8 bases remaining between them. The CDR3 spans 13 residues. Germline V gene sequence: CDR1 SGHRS, CDR2 YFSETQ. The CDR3 DNA reads TGCGCCAGCAGCTTGGCAGGTCTTGAGACCCAGTACTTC. It is translated as CASSLAGLETQYF.

This clone turned up a few times. This chain uses TRBV10-2 with TRBJ2-2; D call uncertain. Deletions cut 5 bases from V and 11 bases from J, with 6 bases between. The V gene's germline CDR1 is WSHSY and CDR2 SAAADI. CDR3 length: 10 residues. The CDR3 reads CASSNGELFF. For the CDR3, the DNA is TGCGCCAGCAGTAACGGAGAGCTGTTTTTT.

This clone was seen at least ten times. The rearrangement links TRBV29-1 to TRBJ1-2, with 8 bases lining up with TRBD1. J was trimmed by 9 bases and V by 4 bases; bases with no gene match: 13. The CDR3 contains 14 residues. The germline gives CDR1 SQVTM, CDR2 ANQGSEA. CDR3 protein: CSVGAAGQGASYTF. The CDR3 nucleotides are TGCAGCGTTGGGGCGGCGGGCCAGGGGGCGAGCTACACCTTC.